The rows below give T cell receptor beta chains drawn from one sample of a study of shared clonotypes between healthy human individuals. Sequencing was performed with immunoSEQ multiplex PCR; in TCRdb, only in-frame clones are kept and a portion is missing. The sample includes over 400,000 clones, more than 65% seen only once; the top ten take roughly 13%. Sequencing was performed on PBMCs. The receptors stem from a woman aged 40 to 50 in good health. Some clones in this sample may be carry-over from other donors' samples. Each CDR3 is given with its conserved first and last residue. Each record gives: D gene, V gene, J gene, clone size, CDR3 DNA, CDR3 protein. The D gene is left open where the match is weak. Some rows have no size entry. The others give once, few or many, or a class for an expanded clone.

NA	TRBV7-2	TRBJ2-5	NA	TGTGCCAGCAGCTTAGGGACAAACCAAGAGACCCAGTACTTC	CASSLGTNQETQYF
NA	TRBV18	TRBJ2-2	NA	TGTGCCAGCTCACCACAACAGGCCGGGGAGCTGTTTTTT	CASSPQQAGELFF
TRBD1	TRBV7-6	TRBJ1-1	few	TGTGCCAGCAGCTTGCTAATCACAGGGGGGAACACTGAAGCTTTCTTT	CASSLLITGGNTEAFF
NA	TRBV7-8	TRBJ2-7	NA	TGTGCCAGCCGGAGGGGGGATGAGGGCTCCTACGAGCAGTACTTC	CASRRGDEGSYEQYF
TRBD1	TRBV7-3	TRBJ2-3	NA	TGTGCCAGCAGCGGGACAGGGGGTTTTGGAGATACGCAGTATTTT	CASSGTGGFGDTQYF
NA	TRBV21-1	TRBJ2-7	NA	TGTGCCAGCAGCACAAGGTCGGGACTAGCGCCTAAACACGCCTACGAGCAGTACTTC	CASSTRSGLAPKHAYEQYF
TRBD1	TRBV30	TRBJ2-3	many	TGTGCCTGGAGTGTAGGGGACAGGGACACAGATACGCAGTATTTT	CAWSVGDRDTDTQYF
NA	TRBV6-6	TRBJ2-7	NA	TGTGCCAGCAGTTACCCCGAACAGTCTTACGAGCAGTACTTC	CASSYPEQSYEQYF
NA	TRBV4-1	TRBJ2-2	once	TGCGCCAGCAGGCTTTCTGGGACCGGGGAGCTGTTTTTT	CASRLSGTGELFF
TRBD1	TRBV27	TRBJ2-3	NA	TGTGCCAGTCAGGTCAGGGGGACCACACTCGATACGCAGTATTTT	CASQVRGTTLDTQYF
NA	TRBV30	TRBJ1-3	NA	TGTGCCTGGAGAAAGACAGGCCTCTCTGGAAACACCATATATTTT	CAWRKTGLSGNTIYF
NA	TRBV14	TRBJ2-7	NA	TGTGCCAGCAGCCAGAGTCGGTGGGTTGGGCAGTACTTC	CASSQSRWVGQYF
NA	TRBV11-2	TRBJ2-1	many	TGTGCCAGCAGCTTAGGCTACAACAATGAGCAGTTCTTC	CASSLGYNNEQFF
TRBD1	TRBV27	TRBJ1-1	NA	TGTGCCAGCAGTTTCGCGCCCCTAGGGGGCTTCGGCACTGAAGCTTTCTTT	CASSFAPLGGFGTEAFF
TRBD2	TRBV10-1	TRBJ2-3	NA	TGCGCCAGCAGCTTTAGCGGGAGGGACACAGATACGCAGTATTTT	CASSFSGRDTDTQYF
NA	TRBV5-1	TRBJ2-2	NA	TGCGCCAGCAGCTTTGGTCTGGGCACAAACACCGGGGAGCTGTTTTTT	CASSFGLGTNTGELFF
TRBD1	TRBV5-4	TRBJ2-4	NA	TGTGCCAGCAGCTTACAGGGGGCCATCATTCAGTACTTC	CASSLQGAIIQYF
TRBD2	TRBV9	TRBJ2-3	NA	TGTGCCAGCAGCGTAGGCTTAGCGGGGACGCAAAGAGGCACAGATACGCAGTATTTT	CASSVGLAGTQRGTDTQYF
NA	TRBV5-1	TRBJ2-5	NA	TGCGCCAGCAGCGGGGGGACAGCTCAAGAGACCCAGTACTTC	CASSGGTAQETQYF